One sample yielded the 25 T cell receptor beta chains listed below, sequenced in a study of OX40 agonist ivuxolimab in advanced cancers. Only in-frame clones appear in the TCRdb table, and some are missing; sequencing was by immunoSEQ multiplex PCR. Among some 100,000 clones listed, 90% were seen once. The source was CD4+ or CD8+ T cells sorted from blood, collected in a trial of the OX40 agonist ivuxolimab. The source of these receptors is an adult with an advanced solid tumor such as melanoma, head and neck, liver or kidney cancer.

This chain links TRBV6-5 with TRBJ1-5, with no clear D. The germline gives CDR1 MNHEY, CDR2 SVGAGI. The CDR3 has 15 amino acids. Trimming removed 5 bases at V and 3 bases at J, with 14 bases between. CDR3 sequence reads: CASSPTPVPNQPQHF. The CDR3 region has the DNA TGTGCCAGCAGTCCTACCCCGGTTCCCAATCAGCCCCAGCATTTT.

This chain joins TRBV7-3 and TRBJ2-3, with 10 bases that match TRBD2. From germline, CDR1 is SGHTA and CDR2 FQGTGA. This CDR3 comprises 16 residues. V gave up 5 bases and J gave up 0 bases; unmatched junction bases: 5. CDR3 coding DNA: TGTGCCAGCAGCATTACTAGCGGGGCCAGCACAGATACGCAGTATTTT. Translating it yields CASSITSGASTDTQYF.

CDR3 coding DNA: TGTGCCAGTAGTACCCCGTGGGCGCAGAACACCGGGGAGCTGTTTTTT. This codes for CASSTPWAQNTGELFF. The V gene is TRBV19, the J gene TRBJ2-2; the D is unclear. The V end was cut by 4 bases, the J end by 1 base, with 13 bases between. This CDR3 comprises 16 residues. Germline lookup yields CDR1 LNHDA and CDR2 SQIVND (reference sequence).

This clone was observed a single time. V gene TRBV7-9 combines with J gene TRBJ2-7, with 8 bases that match TRBD1. Germline values: CDR1 SEHNR, CDR2 FQNEAQ (reference sequence). This CDR3 comprises 15 residues. J was trimmed by 4 bases and V by 5 bases; bases with no gene match: 10. The CDR3 loop is CASSPRTGLGYEQYF. In DNA, the CDR3 is TGTGCCAGCAGCCCCCGGACAGGGTTGGGTTACGAGCAGTACTTC.

The chain recombines TRBV25-1 with TRBJ1-1, with 7 bases matching TRBD1. V was pared by 9 bases and J by 1 base, with 2 bases of the junction left unmatched. Germline assignment: CDR1 MGHDK and CDR2 SYGVNS. This CDR3 has 12 amino acids. In DNA, the CDR3 is TGTGCCAGAGGGACAGCGAACACTGAAGCTTTCTTT. It yields the protein CARGTANTEAFF.

This sequence joins TRBV5-1 and TRBJ2-7; 7 nucleotides line up with TRBD2. V was clipped by 1 base and J by 1 base; unmatched bases: 11. The CDR3 spans 17 residues. Germline CDR1 reads SGHRS; CDR2 reads YFSETQ. CDR3 bases: TGCGCCAGCAGCTTGACGTCAGCCAGACTAGCATCCTACGAGCAGTACTTC. Its translation is CASSLTSARLASYEQYF.

The chain links TRBV5-5 to TRBJ2-7; TRBD2 matches at 8 bases. J lost 4 bases, V lost 1 base, and 4 bases had no gene match. This CDR3 has 14 amino acids. Germline V gene lookup returns CDR1 SGHKS and CDR2 YYEKEE (reference sequence). The DNA of the CDR3 is TGTGCCAGCAGCTTGTACGGGAGGGCGTACGAGCAGTACTTC. Its protein is CASSLYGRAYEQYF.

The chain recombines TRBV7-2 with TRBJ2-7; possibly TRBD1 or TRBD2 for D (5 bases each). This CDR3 has 14 amino acids. Trimming shortened V by 5 bases and J by 7 bases, and 18 bases separated the two germline ends. Germline V gene lookup returns CDR1 SGHTA and CDR2 FQGNSA. This chain's CDR3 is CASSHSGTRVEQYF. CDR3 bases: TGTGCCAGCAGCCACTCCGGGACCCGGGTGGAGCAGTACTTC.

As for this clone: The junction and the germline gene differ at one end; a read error may be behind it. The CDR3 region has the DNA TGCGGTACCGGCGGGGGACCGGTGAACACCGGGGAGCTGTTTTTT. Translated: CGTGGGPVNTGELFF. The chain couples TRBV10-3 to TRBJ2-2; 7 nucleotides line up with TRBD2. The CDR3 covers 15 residues. Per germline, CDR1 ENHRY and CDR2 SYGVKD.

The chain has TRBV18 and TRBJ2-4; D not resolved. Germline V CDR1 and CDR2: KGHSH, LQKENI. The CDR3 is 15 amino acids. V lost 3 bases and J 4 bases, leaving 13 bases between the germline ends. The DNA of the CDR3 is TGTGCCAGCTCACCTCCGAGGACGGCTAAAAACATTCAGTACTTC. Translating it yields CASSPPRTAKNIQYF.

This chain joins TRBV5-1 and TRBJ2-7; D possibly corresponds to TRBD1 (5 bases). Trimming cost V 4 bases and J 1 base, with 12 bases left between them. Per germline, CDR1 SGHRS and CDR2 YFSETQ. The CDR3 covers 14 residues. The CDR3 DNA reads as TGCGCCAGCAGCGCAGGACAAGCTTCCTACGAGCAGTACTTC. This codes for CASSAGQASYEQYF.

V and J are TRBV11-2 and TRBJ2-2; D ambiguous. The CDR3 sequence is 11 residues long. Per germline, CDR1 SGHAT and CDR2 FQNNGV. V shed 6 bases and J shed 6 bases, with 5 bases lying between them. In nucleotides, the CDR3 is TGTGCCAGCAGTAATGCCGGGGAGCTGTTTTTT. Its protein product is CASSNAGELFF.

The rearrangement uses TRBV2 and TRBJ2-7; the D gene is possibly TRBD2 (6 bases). Germline CDR1 SNHLY, CDR2 FYNNEI. This CDR3 region has 14 residues. V was trimmed by 4 bases and J by 6 bases, leaving 16 bases between them. CDR3: CASSAIPGVSEQYF. The CDR3 DNA follows: TGTGCCAGCAGTGCGATACCGGGAGTTTCCGAGCAGTACTTC. The full variable domain, in which reference TRBV2 and TRBJ2-7 provide the parts outside the CDR3, is EPEVTQTPSHQVTQMGQEVILRCVPISNHLYFYWYRQILGQKVEFLVSFYNNEISEKSEIFDDQFSVERPDGSNFTLKIRSTKLEDSAMYFCASSAIPGVSEQYFGPGTRLTVT.

The V call is TRBV29-1, the J call TRBJ2-3; 7 bases agree with TRBD2. Germline assignment: CDR1 SQVTM and CDR2 ANQGSEA. The CDR3 is made up of 13 amino acids. The junction had 1 base not matched to a gene; V was cut back by 4 bases and J by 0 bases. CDR3 protein: CSVATSSTDTQYF. The CDR3 nucleotides are TGCAGCGTTGCGACTAGCAGCACAGATACGCAGTATTTT.

The CDR3 here is CASSPLGGISYEQFF. DNA for the CDR3: TGTGCCAGCAGCCCTCTGGGGGGGATAAGTTATGAGCAGTTCTTC. The J gene is TRBJ2-1, the V gene TRBV7-2; TRBD2 matches at 7 bases. The J segment lost 8 bases and the V segment lost 5 bases, leaving 12 bases of the junction unmatched. Germline V lookup: CDR1 SGHTA, CDR2 FQGNSA. There are 15 residues in the CDR3. The full variable domain, in which reference TRBV7-2 and TRBJ2-1 provide the parts outside the CDR3, is GAGVSQSPSNKVTEKGKDVELRCDPISGHTALYWYRQSLGQGLEFLIYFQGNSAPDKSGLPSDRFSAERTGGSVSTLTIQRTQQEDSAVYLCASSPLGGISYEQFFGPGTRLTVL.

The chain links TRBV7-2 to TRBJ2-5; TRBD1 might be the D (5 bases). The germline V gene encodes CDR1 SGHTA and CDR2 FQGNSA. This CDR3 has 14 amino acids. The germline V and J ends were trimmed by 1 base and 5 bases, with 11 bases remaining between them. DNA of the CDR3: TGTGCCAGCAGCTTAGATGGGGCCCGGGAGACCCAGTACTTC. This gives the protein CASSLDGARETQYF. The whole variable domain, remainder taken from reference TRBV7-2 and TRBJ2-5, is GAGVSQSPSNKVTEKGKDVELRCDPISGHTALYWYRQSLGQGLEFLIYFQGNSAPDKSGLPSDRFSAERTGGSVSTLTIQRTQQEDSAVYLCASSLDGARETQYFGPGTRLLVL.

V and J are TRBV18 and TRBJ2-1; D might be TRBD2 (6 bases). Germline V gives CDR1 KGHSH, CDR2 LQKENI. CDR3 length: 16 amino acids. V shed 0 bases and J shed 5 bases, with 14 bases lying between them. CDR3 protein: CASSPPRGVPDNEQFF. The CDR3 coding sequence is TGTGCCAGCTCACCACCGCGGGGAGTGCCCGACAATGAGCAGTTCTTC. Based on the CDR3 plus reference TRBV18 and TRBJ2-1, the full variable domain is NAGVMQNPRHLVRRRGQEARLRCSPMKGHSHVYWYRQLPEEGLKFMVYLQKENIIDESGMPKERFSAEFPKEGPSILRIQQVVRGDSAAYFCASSPPRGVPDNEQFFGPGTRLTVL.

The chain employs TRBV19 and TRBJ1-2; 9 bases line up with TRBD1. This CDR3 spans 15 amino acids. Trimming cost V 4 bases and J 3 bases; bases outside gene matches: 6. Germline-derived CDR1 and CDR2 are LNHDA and SQIVND (reference sequence). DNA for the CDR3: TGTGCCAGTAGTAATTACAGGGGGCAAGACTATGGCTACACCTTC. Its protein product is CASSNYRGQDYGYTF.

The V call is TRBV7-9, the J call TRBJ1-3; no reliable D call. CDR3 length: 15 residues. CDR1 and CDR2 (germline): SEHNR, FQNEAQ (reference sequence). V was clipped by 1 base and J by 0 bases, with 7 bases between them. The CDR3 loop is CASSLVGSSGNTIYF. In DNA, the CDR3 is TGTGCCAGCAGCTTAGTAGGGAGCTCTGGAAACACCATATATTTT.

The chain carries TRBV18 and TRBJ2-3; D uncertain. V lost 3 bases, J lost 3 bases, and 4 bases lay in between. Germline CDR1 KGHSH, CDR2 LQKENI. The length of the CDR3 is 12 residues. The CDR3 bases are TGTGCCAGCTCACCCGATACAGATACGCAGTATTTT. Its translation is CASSPDTDTQYF.

This chain links TRBV29-1 with TRBJ2-1; 9 nucleotides match TRBD1. The CDR3 consists of 16 residues. V dropped 0 bases and J dropped 0; count of bases not matched to a gene: 3. The germline CDR1 and CDR2 sequences are SQVTM and ANQGSEA. The CDR3: CSVEEGQGISYNEQFF. CDR3 DNA sequence: TGCAGCGTTGAAGAGGGACAGGGAATCTCCTACAATGAGCAGTTCTTC.

The rearrangement links TRBV5-1 to TRBJ2-7; D is perhaps TRBD2 (5 bases). V lost 1 base and J lost 3, with 8 bases in between. Per the germline V gene, CDR1 is SGHRS and CDR2 is YFSETQ. This CDR3 spans 13 amino acids. In nucleotides, the CDR3 is TGCGCCAGCAGCTTGAACGGGGACTACGAGCAGTACTTC. Amino acid sequence: CASSLNGDYEQYF.

J is TRBJ2-1 and V is TRBV4-3, with 7 bases matching TRBD2. This CDR3 contains 19 residues. In germline, CDR1 is LGHNA, CDR2 YSLEER. V gave up 0 bases and J gave up 2 bases; unmatched junction bases: 13. The CDR3 DNA reads as TGCGCCAGCAGCCAAGAAAGGCTTTGGGGCGGGAGCACCTACAATGAGCAGTTCTTC. Its translation: CASSQERLWGGSTYNEQFF.

In this sample, this clone turned up once. This sequence joins TRBV29-1 and TRBJ2-1, with D maybe TRBD1 (5 bases). The V end was cut by 3 bases, the J end by 0 bases, with 12 bases between. The CDR3 length is 15 residues. The germline gives CDR1 SQVTM, CDR2 ANQGSEA. The CDR3 protein is CSVDLLGASYNEQFF. DNA for the CDR3: TGCAGCGTTGACCTCTTAGGGGCCTCCTACAATGAGCAGTTCTTC.

The rearrangement joins TRBV6-1 to TRBJ2-7, with 10 bases fitting TRBD1. The length of the CDR3 is 14 residues. Trimming removed 3 bases from V and 7 bases from J; junction bases left unmatched: 6. The germline gives CDR1 MNHNS, CDR2 SASEGT. The chain's CDR3 is CASSEGTGVLEQYF. CDR3 sequence (DNA): TGTGCCAGCAGTGAGGGGACAGGGGTCTTAGAGCAGTACTTC.